The T cell receptor beta chain described here comes from a study of T cell responses to AZD1222 COVID-19 vaccine. On the study more broadly: Investigators merged groups given second doses at roughly 4 or roughly 12 weeks. Study results and caveats: Increased Spike-specific TCR breadth and depth were observed after two AZD1222 doses.

Germline CDR1 is SGHRS and CDR2 is YFSETQ. The CDR3 runs 13 residues. For this clone: Its antigen is as yet unknown. At one end, the junction sequence differs from germline, possibly due to a read error.

Method: immunoSEQ multiplex PCR; TCRdb's copy keeps in-frame clones and lacks some. The repertoire holds 90,000 to 150,000 clones, with 85% to 90% as singletons. This specimen consisted of peripheral blood, obtained on day 0 of AZD1222 vaccination. The chain is built from TRBV5-1 and TRBJ2-7, with D possibly being TRBD2 (5 bases). The receptor comes from an adult in good health. Here the CDR3 reads CASRLGSGYEQYF. The CDR3 nucleotides are TGCGCCAGCAGATTGGGATCGGGGTACGAGCAGTACTTC.